This T cell receptor (beta chain) came from a study of cytomegalovirus exposure and HLA in healthy donors (dated by TCRdb to 2015 to 2018). Background on the whole study: An earlier analysis of fewer than 750 of the donors reported 276 Gb of sequence data and around 100 million unique TCR beta sequences obtained from approximately 180 million T cells. Using immunosequencing, the study profiled T cell repertoires from approximately 700 subjects and related those repertoires to cytomegalovirus serostatus. Donor age, sex, ethnicity and CMV serostatus were collected together with the repertoire data. Among 300 to 500 genotyped donors of the cohort, an average of roughly 230,000 unique TCR beta nucleotide sequences was sequenced per donor, of which about 19% were non-productive. To decide whether each TCR beta V gene segment behaved as functional or pseudogenic, an earlier analysis of 587 of the donors relied on high-throughput TCR beta sequencing. Typing coverage varied by locus: roughly 629-640 donors for A, B, C, DRB1 and DQB1; 500 to 550 for DQA1; some 610 for DPA1; under 490 for DPB1. A later analysis re-analyzed previously published TCR beta repertoires from approximately 700 donors and added high-resolution HLA genotyping to study TCR occurrence patterns. To predict cytomegalovirus infection status, the study brought together high-throughput TCR immunosequencing, statistical association of individual TCRs with disease status, and machine learning. Genome-wide SNP genotypes for about 65% of the roughly 670 donors were used in a later genetic analysis, which treated that subset as a discovery cohort. In addition to the first cohort of around 670 subjects, a separate validation cohort of 120 different subjects was used. All discovery cohort repertoires had been generated using a single sequencing platform. The genetic ancestry cluster associated with self-reported Caucasian donors included about four fifths of the roughly 400 genotyped donors. Roughly 5 DR-DQ haplotypes were handled as single units for association and clustering, since linkage in the cohort was strong. About 280 gigabases of sequencing data and around 80 million unique TCR sequences made up an early release that covered 640 HLA-typed donors. HLA typing covered class I and class II loci at four-digit resolution. The aim of the study was to test whether cataloging public T cell receptors could identify signatures of past pathogen exposure. In the later analysis, no new phenotypic data were used to find candidate immune exposures; instead, reliance was placed on TCR beta sequences and their occurrence across donors.

Details on this clone: No antigen is known for it. There are no base qualities to consult, and no much larger clone falls within one base.

In the germline V gene, CDR1 corresponds to SGHTA and CDR2 to FQGNSA. From the cysteine through the phenylalanine, the CDR3 covers 14 amino acids. The CDR3 DNA has 42 bases and is translated from base 1. Ends trimmed: V by 3 bases, J by 8 bases; bases unmatched to a gene: 5. The cohort comprised 670 or so healthy bone marrow donors. All cohort members were sampled while nominally healthy, although unrecorded immune exposures were likely present. The donor tested CMV seropositive and was one of the 289 seropositive cohort members. A peripheral blood sample was provided by each donor, and peripheral blood mononuclear cells were used for TCR beta sequencing. The Qiagen DNeasy Blood Extraction Kit was used to extract genomic DNA from the blood cell samples. Library preparation used the immunoSEQ multiplex PCR assay. For the multiplex PCR, a mixture combining 60 forward primers for TCR Vbeta segments and 13 reverse primers for TCR Jbeta segments was used. The CDR3 region of rearranged TCR beta genes was amplified from genomic DNA by a multiplex PCR assay. The amplified TCR beta libraries were sequenced on the Illumina HiSeq System as 87-base-pair reads. The study's own analysis went as follows. A later analysis counted approximately 84 million unique TCR beta chains across the 600 to 850 repertoires, and some 12 million of these chains were shared by at least two donors. To remove PCR and sequencing errors, raw reads were error-corrected and collapsed into unique sequences using a nearest-neighbor algorithm that merged closely related sequences. Alignment of CDR3 sequences to IMGT reference sequences was used to assign V, D and J gene segments. For a sequence to be retained, at least a six-nucleotide match to both a V gene segment and a J gene segment was required. Rearrangements were classified as productive when the CDR3 lacked stop codons and remained in frame with V and J, and all other rearrangements were classified as non-productive. CDR3 was defined by IMGT convention, running from the second conserved V-encoded cysteine to the conserved J-encoded phenylalanine. Sequences without an unambiguous match to a single V gene segment were excluded from the earlier analysis of a few hundred of the donors. An earlier analysis of fewer than 650 of the donors classified V segments as functional when productive rearrangements were above 56.7% and as segregating when the standard deviation between donors was above 5%. A statistical classification framework was built for diagnosing cytomegalovirus status from the catalog of TCR beta chain sequences. A later analysis assigned V and J genes by comparing TCR nucleotide sequences with IMGT/GENE-DB human TR gene sequences. The TCRdist pipeline was used in a later analysis to assign CDR3 sequences and most-parsimonious VDJ recombination scenarios. In a later analysis, each TCR beta chain was defined by its CDR3 amino acid sequence together with its V-gene family, and reads lacking a unique V-gene family were excluded. To address suspected cross-contamination and a sequencing artifact, a later analysis removed a few hundred highly shared, low-generation-probability nucleotide sequences. For each public chain, a later analysis derived a clonal expansion index from normalized ranks of inferred template counts within each repertoire. Generation probabilities in a later analysis came from a VDJ recombination model fitted to out-of-frame rearrangements, and those results were checked against IGoR. In a later analysis, hypergeometric tests were used to score TCR-TCR, TCR-HLA and TCR-CMV co-occurrence, with a repertoire-size bias correction applied to TCR pairs. False discovery rates were estimated in a later analysis by permuting HLA or CMV assignments 20 times. In a later analysis, co-occurring TCRs were grouped using DBSCAN, with TCRdist sequence similarity added in when clustering inside HLA-allele-positive subsets. Repertoires with fewer than 30,000 or more than 120,000 public chains were left out of co-occurrence clustering, as were several repertoires with anomalous nucleotide sharing. This is the immuneACCESS table as TCRdb keeps it, with only in-frame sequences that have V and J called. A part of the clones is gone; compared with another copy, unresolved V genes explain less than half, and the rest is unexplained. V, J and clone size are those of that table, while D and trimming were read from the DNA. The sample table shows 90,000 to 150,000 clones, and over 70% are seen once. The leading ten clones occupy less than 3% of the sample.

Results the study describes overall, beyond this receptor: HLA typing was unavailable for some donors at each locus, so association tests used only the typed subset. Only TCR beta chains were sequenced in this cohort, and the absence of alpha or paired-chain data limited detectable features. Presence/absence analyses assumed roughly uniform sequencing depth across donors, an assumption that may not hold. An association between a missense DCLRE1C variant and V-gene and J-gene trimming of TCR beta chains was found in a later genetic analysis and replicated in an independent cohort. While some public TCRs were present in many individuals, most TCR sequences turned up only very rarely across donors. A later analysis reported that several top co-occurrence clusters appeared linked to parvovirus B19, influenza, CMV and Epstein-Barr virus. In a later genetic analysis, fewer N-insertions in productive TCRs were reported among donors in an Asian-associated ancestry cluster than the roughly 710-donor mean. At a false discovery rate of 0.05, a later analysis linked some 18,000 TCR beta sequences to specific HLA alleles. Some IMGT-functional V segments, including TRBV6-2 and TRBV6-3, could not be distinguished by the 87-base-pair reads and were therefore excluded. The study gave a list of 150 to 200 TCR beta chains associated with cytomegalovirus. CMV serostatus was the only immune exposure information available for the cohort. Linkage disequilibrium might explain the correlated functional status among segregating V segments, but an unknown experimental factor could not be excluded. Broadly in line with IMGT annotations, most TCR beta V segments showed up in productive rearrangements about 87% or about 30% of the time in an earlier analysis of about 500 of the donors. Most CMV-associated TCR beta chains appeared to be HLA-restricted in a later analysis, and the HLA associations seemed to be driven largely by CMV exposure. Because counts were too low, approximately 15 rarely observed V segments, including chromosome 9 orphons, were excluded from the earlier analysis of some 590 of the donors. A further reported finding was that TCR beta sequences accurately predicted the HLA-A and HLA-B alleles for most subjects in the first cohort. A cluster of highly shared sequence variants was judged likely to represent a technical artifact of the sequencing pipeline. Assigning TCR associations to individual alleles was difficult when HLA alleles, especially DR and DQ, strongly co-occurred. In vitro tests confirmed that a few of the cytomegalovirus-associated TCR beta chains recognize cytomegalovirus antigens. It was suggested by the authors that the approach could potentially be generalized to other disease states and immunological phenotypes. According to a later analysis, TCR association rates differed among HLA loci, with DRB1 alleles showing the most associated TCRs and HLA-C alleles showing the fewest. In a later analysis, HLA-associated TCR beta chains showed more clonal expansion and lower generation probabilities than non-associated chains that were equally common. Cytomegalovirus status was reported to be diagnosed by the classifier with high specificity and sensitivity in both the original and validation cohorts.

The sequenced sample was PBMCs. The sequence links TRBV7-2 to TRBJ2-7, and TRBD1 aligns with 12 junction nucleotides. The receptor was derived from a woman aged 40-49 years in good health and CMV-seropositive. CDR3 loop: CASSLAGDRGQQYF. The DNA reads as follows: TGTGCCAGCAGCTTGGCGGGGGACAGGGGGCAGCAGTACTTC. The entire variable domain, with the stretches around the CDR3 drawn from the reference TRBV7-2 and TRBJ2-7 proteins, is GAGVSQSPSNKVTEKGKDVELRCDPISGHTALYWYRQSLGQGLEFLIYFQGNSAPDKSGLPSDRFSAERTGGSVSTLTIQRTQQEDSAVYLCASSLAGDRGQQYFGPGTRLTVT.